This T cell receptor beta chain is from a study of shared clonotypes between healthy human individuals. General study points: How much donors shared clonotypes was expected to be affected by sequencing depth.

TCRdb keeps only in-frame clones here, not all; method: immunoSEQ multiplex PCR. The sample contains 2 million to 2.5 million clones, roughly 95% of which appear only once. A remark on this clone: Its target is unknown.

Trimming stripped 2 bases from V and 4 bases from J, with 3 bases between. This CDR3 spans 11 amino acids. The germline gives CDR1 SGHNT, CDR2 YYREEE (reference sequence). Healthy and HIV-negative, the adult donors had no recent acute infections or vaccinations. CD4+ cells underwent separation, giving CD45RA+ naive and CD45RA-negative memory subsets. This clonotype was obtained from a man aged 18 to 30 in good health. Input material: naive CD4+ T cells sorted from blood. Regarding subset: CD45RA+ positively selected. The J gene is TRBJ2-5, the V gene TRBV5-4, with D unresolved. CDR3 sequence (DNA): TGTGCCAGCAGCTTTTTAGAGACCCAGTACTTC. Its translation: CASSFLETQYF.